The rows below give T cell receptor beta chains drawn from one sample of a study of CD8+CD57+ T cells in acquired aplastic anemia. TCRdb independently ran MiXCR on the reads; one entry per CDR3 protein. The profile shows approximately 100,000 distinct CDR3 sequences, around 70% of them singletons. The specimen sequenced was sorted CD4+, CD8+, or CD8+CD57+ T cells (not recorded which) from PBMCs. These receptors all stem from a human donor with aplastic anemia. CDR3s include the opening cysteine and the closing phenylalanine or tryptophan. A D gene is named only where the DNA matches it firmly. The listing skips clone size in some rows; elsewhere it reads once, few, many or a size class.

J	D	size	V	DNA	CDR3
TRBJ1-5	.	few	TRBV10-3	TGTGCCATCAGTGACAGCGACATTCTTAATCAGCCCCAGCATTTT	CAISDSDILNQPQHF
TRBJ1-3	.	.	TRBV19	TGTGCCAGTACCCTGGACGGGCGGCTGAGCTCTGGAAACACCATATATTTT	CASTLDGRLSSGNTIYF
TRBJ1-1	.	.	TRBV10-1	TGCGCCAGCAGTTCCAGTGGGTGGACTGAAGCTTTCTTT	CASSSSGWTEAFF
TRBJ2-2	TRBD1	.	TRBV10-3	TGTGCCATCAGTGTTGGGACAGGGGCGAACACCGGGGAGCTGTTTTTT	CAISVGTGANTGELFF
TRBJ2-1	TRBD2	once	TRBV10-3	TGTGCCATCAGAGGACTAGCGGGGGGGTACAATGAGCAGTTCTTC	CAIRGLAGGYNEQFF
TRBJ2-3	.	few	TRBV24-1	TGTGCCACCAGTGATTTAGGCAGCACAGATACGCAGTATTTT	CATSDLGSTDTQYF
TRBJ2-1	.	once	TRBV15	TGTGCCGCAGGGGGGGGCTCCTACAATGAGCAGTTCTTC	CAAGGGSYNEQFF
TRBJ2-7	TRBD1	.	TRBV20-1	TGCAGTGCTATAAAGACAGGGGACGAGCAGTACTTC	CSAIKTGDEQYF
TRBJ2-3	TRBD2	few	TRBV10-3	TGTGCCATCAGTGAGTGGGGGGGAAGCACAGATACGCAGTATTTT	CAISEWGGSTDTQYF
TRBJ2-5	.	.	TRBV20-1	TGCAGTGCTAGTGGCCCAGCTAGCCAGGGGATGAAGACCCAGTACTTC	CSASGPASQGMKTQYF
TRBJ2-7	.	.	TRBV20-1	TGCAGTGCCCCGGGGTCTACGGTCTACGAGCAGTACTTC	CSAPGSTVYEQYF
TRBJ2-4	.	.	TRBV15	TGTGCCACCAGCGTAGGGGCCAAAAACATTCAGTACTTC	CATSVGAKNIQYF
TRBJ2-1	.	.	TRBV2	TGTGCCAGCAGTGAACCCGGATCCTTCAATGAGCAGTTCTTC	CASSEPGSFNEQFF
TRBJ1-5	.	once	TRBV6-6	TGTGCCAGCAGTTACTGGAGGGGAAGGCAGCCCCAGCATTTT	CASSYWRGRQPQHF
TRBJ2-1	.	once	TRBV29-1	TGCAGCTTCGGGAGACTAGTTCGCTACAATGAGCAGTTCTTC	CSFGRLVRYNEQFF
TRBJ2-3	.	.	TRBV6-5	TGTGCCAGCAGTTACCGGGCAGGGTGGACAGATACGCACTATTTT	CASSYRAGWTDTHYF
TRBJ1-6	TRBD1	.	TRBV6-4	TGTGCCAGCAGGACAGGGACGGATTCACCCCTCCACTTT	CASRTGTDSPLHF
TRBJ1-2	TRBD1	.	TRBV19	TGTGCCAGTAGAAAGGGACAGGGAGCTAACTATGGCTACACCTTC	CASRKGQGANYGYTF
TRBJ2-7	TRBD1	.	TRBV2	TGTGCCAGCAGTGCCGGGACAGGGCATAGGCAGTACTTC	CASSAGTGHRQYF
TRBJ1-2	.	once	TRBV20-1	TGCAGTGCTAACAGGGCAATCTATGGCTACACCTTC	CSANRAIYGYTF
TRBJ1-1	TRBD1	.	TRBV7-6	TGTGCCAGCAGCTTAGGGCAGGGGGCCAACACTGAAGCTTCCTTT	CASSLGQGANTEASF
TRBJ1-4	.	once	TRBV2	TGTGCCAGCAGAAACGGACCGCTTCGTAATGAAAAACTGTTTTTT	CASRNGPLRNEKLFF
TRBJ2-7	TRBD1	.	TRBV19	TGTGCCAGTAGCTCTCAGGCAGGGGGAACCTACGAGCAGTACTTC	CASSSQAGGTYEQYF
TRBJ1-5	.	.	TRBV12-3/TRBV12-4	TGTGCCAGCAGTCCCTCTGGGAATCAGCCCCAGCATTTT	CASSPSGNQPQHF
TRBJ2-1	TRBD2	.	TRBV20-1	TGCAGTGCTAGAGAGGGTAGCGGGTACAATGAGCAGTTCTTC	CSAREGSGYNEQFF
TRBJ2-7	.	many	TRBV6-1	TGTGCCAGCAGTGAAGCTGGAGGGAGAGAGCAGTACTTC	CASSEAGGREQYF
TRBJ2-7	TRBD2	.	TRBV20-1	TGCAGTGCTAGAGGGCTAGCGGGAGTCTACGAGCAGTACTTC	CSARGLAGVYEQYF
TRBJ2-7	TRBD1	few	TRBV15	TGTGCCACCAGCAGTGGGACAGGGAGGATCCACGAGCAGTACTTC	CATSSGTGRIHEQYF
TRBJ1-6	.	.	TRBV10-1	TGCGCCAGCAGTCTGACAGAACCTTATAATTCACCCCTCCACTTT	CASSLTEPYNSPLHF
TRBJ2-7	TRBD1	.	TRBV24-1	TGTGCCACCAGTGATTTCGGGACAGGGGTTCACGAGCAGTACTTC	CATSDFGTGVHEQYF